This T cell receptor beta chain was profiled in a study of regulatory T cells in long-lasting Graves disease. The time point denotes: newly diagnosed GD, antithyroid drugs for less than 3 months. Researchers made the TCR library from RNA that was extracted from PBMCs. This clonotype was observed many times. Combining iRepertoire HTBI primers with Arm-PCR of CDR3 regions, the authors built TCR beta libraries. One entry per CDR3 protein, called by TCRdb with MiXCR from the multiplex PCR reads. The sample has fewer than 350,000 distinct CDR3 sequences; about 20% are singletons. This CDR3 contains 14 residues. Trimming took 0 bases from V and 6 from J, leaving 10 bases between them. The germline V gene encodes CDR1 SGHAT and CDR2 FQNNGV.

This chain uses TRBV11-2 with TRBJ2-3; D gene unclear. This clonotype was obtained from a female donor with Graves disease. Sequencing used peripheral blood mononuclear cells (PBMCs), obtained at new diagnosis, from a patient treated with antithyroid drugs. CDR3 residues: CASSLDPQSDTQYF. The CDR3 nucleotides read TGTGCCAGCAGCTTAGATCCCCAGTCCGATACGCAGTATTTT.